One sample yielded the 26 T cell receptor beta chains listed below, sequenced in a study of T cell changes during pregnancy in multiple sclerosis. The protocol was immunoSEQ multiplex PCR, while the TCRdb copy is restricted to in-frame clones and leaves out a portion. The table has about 30,000 clones, roughly 91% seen once. The sequencing here drew on CD4+ T cells from peripheral blood mononuclear cells, taken after pregnancy. Source of these receptors: a female donor with multiple sclerosis, enrolled in a pregnancy study.

The CDR3 loop is CSVIRTGDYGYTF. CDR3 bases: TGCAGCGTTATAAGAACAGGGGACTATGGCTACACCTTC. The rearrangement joins TRBV29-1 to TRBJ1-2, with 7 bases matching TRBD1. The CDR3 length is 13 residues. Unmatched junction bases numbered 6, after V lost 5 bases and J lost 3 bases. The germline CDR1 and CDR2 sequences are SQVTM and ANQGSEA.

The chain carries TRBV5-1 and TRBJ1-1; D gene uncertain. V lost 0 bases to trimming and J lost 4 bases, with 10 bases between them. Germline-derived CDR1 and CDR2 are SGHRS and YFSETQ. The CDR3 consists of 14 residues. As DNA, the CDR3 is TGCGCCAGCAGCTTGGTCGGATCGGGCACTGAAGCTTTCTTT. Its translation is CASSLVGSGTEAFF.

CDR3 in amino acids: CASSPPYSRTGELFF. CDR3 nucleotides: TGTGCCAGCTCACCACCTTATTCCCGCACCGGGGAGCTGTTTTTT. The gene calls are TRBV18 and TRBJ2-2; D remains unclear. Deletions cut 0 bases from V and 4 bases from J, with 9 bases between. CDR3 length equals 15 residues. The V gene's germline CDR1 is KGHSH and CDR2 LQKENI.

The chain recombines TRBV19 with TRBJ2-5; 8 nucleotides match TRBD1. Per the germline V gene, CDR1 is LNHDA and CDR2 is SQIVND (reference sequence). The CDR3 contains 14 residues. The V and J ends lost 4 bases and 1 base, in that order; junction bases with no gene match: 2. CDR3: CASSRGQVQETQYF. The CDR3 nucleotides read TGTGCCAGTAGTAGGGGACAGGTCCAAGAGACCCAGTACTTC. The complete variable domain, with remaining parts taken from reference TRBV19 and TRBJ2-5, reads DGGITQSPKYLFRKEGQNVTLSCEQNLNHDAMYWYRQDPGQGLRLIYYSQIVNDFQKGDIAEGYSVSREKKESFPLTVTSAQKNPTAFYLCASSRGQVQETQYFGPGTRLLVL.

The rearrangement joins TRBV21-1 to TRBJ2-7; the D segment call TRBD2 is taken from the table without a DNA check. TRBV21-1 is flagged as a pseudogene. The CDR3 totals 16 residues. The CDR3 DNA is TGTGCCAGCAGCTCCGTGAGCGCCGGGTCACCCTACGAGCAGTACTTC. This translates into CASSSVSAGSPYEQYF.

The gene calls are TRBV10-3 and TRBJ1-2; 12 bases are a match to TRBD1. Germline CDR1 is ENHRY and CDR2 is SYGVKD. J lost 0 bases, V lost 5 bases, and 7 bases had no gene match. CDR3 length equals 17 residues. The CDR3 DNA follows: TGTGCCATCAGTCCCGGGACAGGGGGCACCCCTAACTATGGCTACACCTTC. It yields the protein CAISPGTGGTPNYGYTF.

This clone was recorded a few times. The chain joins TRBV4-2 to TRBJ1-6, with D tentatively TRBD1 (6 bases). The CDR3 loop spans 16 amino acids. From germline, CDR1 is LGHNA and CDR2 YNFKEQ. Trimming removed 0 bases from V and 7 bases from J, with 13 bases in between. The chain's CDR3 is CASSQDSGALNSPLHF. The CDR3 DNA sequence: TGTGCCAGCAGCCAAGATTCAGGGGCTCTCAATTCACCCCTCCACTTT.

This sequence joins TRBV11-2 and TRBJ2-7; TRBD1 is a possible D gene (5 bases). V shed 3 bases and J shed 0 bases, with 9 bases lying between them. The CDR3 spans 14 residues. Germline V gives CDR1 SGHAT, CDR2 FQNNGV. CDR3 sequence reads: CASSFDSLSYEQYF. The DNA for the CDR3 is TGTGCCAGCAGCTTTGACAGCCTCTCCTACGAGCAGTACTTC.

The V call is TRBV4-1, the J call TRBJ2-4; tentative D call: TRBD2 (6 bases). The CDR3 covers 17 residues. V gave up 0 bases and J gave up 8 bases, with 20 bases separating them. Germline V gives CDR1 MGHRA, CDR2 YSYEKL. CDR3 nucleotides: TGCGCCAGCAGCCAAGATCTGGACGGGGATGGAGGGTACATTCAGTACTTC. Amino acid sequence: CASSQDLDGDGGYIQYF.

This clone was seen only once. V and J are TRBV5-6 and TRBJ1-4; 9 positions agree with TRBD1. Germline V gene data show CDR1 as SGHDT and CDR2 as YYEEEE. The CDR3 spans 15 residues. Losses at the gene ends were 4 bases for V and 10 bases for J; bases not matched to a gene: 11. The DNA of the CDR3 is TGTGCCAGCAGCCCGGTCCCGGGACAGGGAGGAAAACTGTTTTTT. Its protein product is CASSPVPGQGGKLFF.

A single count supports this clone. The chain carries TRBV5-1 and TRBJ2-7, with TRBD2 matching over 8 bases. The junction had 6 bases not matched to a gene; V was cut back by 0 bases and J by 1 base. CDR1 and CDR2 (germline): SGHRS, YFSETQ. The CDR3 consists of 16 residues. CDR3 loop: CASSLVASGYSYEQYF. The CDR3 DNA reads TGCGCCAGCAGCTTGGTAGCTAGCGGGTATTCCTACGAGCAGTACTTC.

CDR3 amino acids: CASRLVARDRGSYNSPLHF. In nucleotides, the CDR3 is TGTGCAAGTCGCTTAGTTGCCCGGGACAGGGGCTCATATAATTCACCCCTCCACTTT. V gene TRBV12-2 combines with J gene TRBJ1-6; the D call in the table, TRBD1, was not verified against the DNA. TRBV12-2 is classified as a pseudogene. The CDR3 runs 19 residues.

The chain links TRBV4-2 to TRBJ2-7, with 9 bases lining up with TRBD1. The CDR3 totals 17 residues. J gave up 2 bases and V 0 bases, and 8 bases lay outside the gene matches. Germline CDR1 and CDR2: LGHNA and YNFKEQ. The CDR3 DNA follows: TGTGCCAGCAGCCAAGATCGGGGGACAGGGTTTGCCTACGAGCAGTACTTC. This encodes CASSQDRGTGFAYEQYF.

J is TRBJ2-7 and V is TRBV10-3; the match to TRBD1 covers 9 bases. J was trimmed by 2 bases and V by 8 bases; bases with no gene match: 10. This CDR3 comprises 15 residues. The V gene's germline CDR1 is ENHRY and CDR2 SYGVKD. The CDR3, as DNA: TGTGCCATCGGGGGACAGGGTTACGGGACCTACGAGCAGTACTTC. Translating gives CAIGGQGYGTYEQYF.

This rearrangement joins TRBV5-1 to TRBJ2-3; D is unresolved. Germline V gene lookup returns CDR1 SGHRS and CDR2 YFSETQ. This CDR3 has 12 residues. Trimming cost V 4 bases and J 0 bases, with 3 bases left between them. The CDR3 coding sequence is TGCGCCAGCAGCCTAAGCACAGATACGCAGTATTTT. Translated, it gives CASSLSTDTQYF.

The chain joins TRBV19 to TRBJ1-1; TRBD1 matches at 9 bases. The CDR3 totals 14 residues. The trim removed 7 bases at V and 2 bases at J, leaving 5 bases unmatched. Germline values: CDR1 LNHDA, CDR2 SQIVND (reference sequence). CDR3 nucleotides: TGTGCCAGTACTAAACAGGGGGCCAACACTGAAGCTTTCTTT. Translation gives CASTKQGANTEAFF.

The chain uses TRBV7-6 and TRBJ2-5, with a weak D call TRBD1 (5 bases). This CDR3 region has 16 residues. Deletions cut 1 base from V and 3 bases from J, with 15 bases between. Germline V gene sequence: CDR1 SGHVS, CDR2 FNYEAQ. The CDR3 coding sequence is TGTGCCAGCAGCTTAGTAGCTGGGGCGTTGGAAGAGACCCAGTACTTC. Translated: CASSLVAGALEETQYF.

The genes are TRBV5-1 and TRBJ1-1; 10 nucleotides line up with TRBD1. The CDR3 extends over 19 amino acids. The V gene end was trimmed by 4 bases and the J gene end by 5 bases; junction bases not matched to a gene: 20. Germline lookup yields CDR1 SGHRS and CDR2 YFSETQ. The CDR3 DNA reads as TGCGCCAGCAGCGGAAGACTAAGACAGGGGGCCTCGCAGAGGACTGAAGCTTTCTTT. This gives the protein CASSGRLRQGASQRTEAFF. Full variable domain (missing parts from reference TRBV5-1 and TRBJ1-1): KAGVTQTPRYLIKTRGQQVTLSCSPISGHRSVSWYQQTPGQGLQFLFEYFSETQRNKGNFPGRFSGRQFSNSRSEMNVSTLELGDSALYLCASSGRLRQGASQRTEAFFGQGTRLTVV.

The chain combines TRBV19 with TRBJ1-1; D is unresolved. V was cut by 3 bases and J by 4 bases, with 21 bases left in between. The germline V gene has CDR1 LNHDA and CDR2 SQIVND (reference sequence). CDR3 length: 17 residues. The chain's CDR3 is CASSMATFDRSGTEAFF. The CDR3 nucleotides are TGTGCCAGTAGTATGGCGACCTTCGACCGATCGGGCACTGAAGCTTTCTTT.

J is TRBJ2-7 and V is TRBV5-5; TRBD1 matches at 10 bases. The J segment lost 1 base and the V segment lost 1 base, leaving 2 bases of the junction unmatched. This CDR3 spans 15 amino acids. Germline CDR1 and CDR2: SGHKS and YYEKEE (reference sequence). CDR3 sequence: CASSLRDRGSYEQYF. In nucleotides, the CDR3 is TGTGCCAGCAGCTTGAGGGACAGGGGTTCCTACGAGCAGTACTTC.

This chain connects TRBV25-1 to TRBJ1-6; TRBD1 is a possible D gene (5 bases). Germline V gives CDR1 MGHDK, CDR2 SYGVNS. CDR3 size: 13 residues. V lost 0 bases, J lost 14 bases, and 11 bases lay in between. The CDR3, as DNA: TGTGCCAGCAGTGAATATGGGGCAGTCACCCTCCACTTT. Its protein is CASSEYGAVTLHF.

The CDR3 is CAISESAGASSYEQYF. The CDR3 nucleotides are TGTGCCATCAGTGAGTCTGCGGGGGCGAGCTCCTACGAGCAGTACTTC. The chain couples TRBV10-3 to TRBJ2-7; the D gene is possibly TRBD2 (7 bases). This CDR3 spans 16 amino acids. Germline V lookup: CDR1 ENHRY, CDR2 SYGVKD. V was clipped by 0 bases and J by 0 bases, with 12 bases between them.

The rearrangement links TRBV6-1 to TRBJ1-1; no clear D. Germline CDR1 reads MNHNS; CDR2 reads SASEGT. The V end was cut by 1 base, the J end by 0 bases, with 9 bases between. The CDR3 is 15 amino acids. The CDR3 coding sequence is TGTGCCAGCAGTGAAGAGTTCGGGATGAACACTGAAGCTTTCTTT. It translates to CASSEEFGMNTEAFF.

This clone appeared once. The chain recombines TRBV27 with TRBJ2-2, with 7 bases identical to TRBD1. From germline, CDR1 is MNHEY and CDR2 SMNVEV (reference sequence). V trimming: 5 bases; J trimming: 7 bases; junction bases outside the gene matches: 10. There are 15 residues in the CDR3. This CDR3 reads CASSAAKTGLGELFF. Written as DNA, the CDR3 is TGTGCCAGCAGTGCAGCCAAGACAGGGCTCGGGGAGCTGTTTTTT.

The chain employs TRBV18 and TRBJ1-2; TRBD1 matches at 9 bases. This CDR3 region has 14 residues. V shed 6 bases and J 6 bases; nucleotides not matched to a gene: 8. From germline, CDR1 is KGHSH and CDR2 LQKENI. The CDR3 loop reads CASSPGTGSDGYTF. In DNA form, the CDR3 reads TGTGCCAGCTCGCCGGGGACAGGGAGTGATGGCTACACCTTC.

This clone was seen just once. V gene TRBV27 combines with J gene TRBJ2-7, with TRBD1 matching 9 bases. This CDR3 spans 15 amino acids. Germline CDR1 is MNHEY and CDR2 is SMNVEV (reference sequence). J gave up 4 bases and V 8 bases, and 12 bases lay outside the gene matches. The CDR3 bases are TGTGCCAGCCGGGACAGGGCAGAGGGATATTACGAGCAGTACTTC. Translating gives CASRDRAEGYYEQYF.